The 8 T cell receptor beta chains below were found in one sample sequenced in a study of T cell responses to AZD1222 COVID-19 vaccine. The method was immunoSEQ multiplex PCR; TCRdb's version includes in-frame clones alone and lacks a portion of them. The data contain about 110,000 clones, roughly 93% of them singletons. The sample consisted of peripheral blood, taken 28 days after the second AZD1222 dose. The source of these receptors is an adult who received the AZD1222 COVID-19 vaccine.

This chain uses TRBV27 with TRBJ2-7; D perhaps matches TRBD1 (5 bases). This CDR3 has 13 amino acids. Trimming stripped 2 bases from V and 3 bases from J, with 8 bases between. CDR1 and CDR2 (germline): MNHEY, SMNVEV (reference sequence). CDR3 nucleotides: TGTGCCAGCAGTTTAGGACAAAACTACGAGCAGTACTTC. Its translation: CASSLGQNYEQYF.

The chain combines TRBV24-1 with TRBJ2-5, with 8 bases aligning to TRBD1. The CDR3 contains 15 residues. CDR1 and CDR2 (germline): KGHDR, SFDVKD. The ends lost 7 bases at V and 5 bases at J; junction bases unmatched: 11. The CDR3: CATSPGTGKPETQYF. For the CDR3, the DNA is TGTGCCACCAGCCCCGGGACAGGTAAACCGGAGACCCAGTACTTC.

The chain uses TRBV10-2 and TRBJ2-5, with 8 bases matching TRBD1. This CDR3 is 14 amino acids long. Trimming took 3 bases from V and 4 from J; bases not matched to a gene: 4. Germline-derived CDR1 and CDR2 are WSHSY and SAAADI. CDR3 sequence reads: CASSDPGGVETQYF. In nucleotides, the CDR3 is TGCGCCAGCAGTGACCCAGGGGGCGTAGAGACCCAGTACTTC.

The chain employs TRBV5-5 and TRBJ1-1; possible D gene TRBD1, 5 bases. Germline CDR1 and CDR2: SGHKS and YYEKEE (reference sequence). This CDR3 is 15 amino acids long. The V end was cut by 0 bases, the J end by 10 bases, with 19 bases between. CDR3 DNA: TGTGCCAGCAGCTTGGCCGGGGTCAGGGAAAAGGTAGCTTTCTTT. Its protein product is CASSLAGVREKVAFF.

The V and J genes are TRBV27 and TRBJ2-5; the match to TRBD2 covers 13 bases. Germline trimming cut 5 bases from V and 1 base from J; bases unmatched to any gene: 1. CDR1 and CDR2 from the germline V gene are MNHEY and SMNVEV (reference sequence). The CDR3 runs 15 residues. The CDR3 DNA reads TGTGCCAGCAGTACTAGCGGGAGGGCCCAAGAGACCCAGTACTTC. Residues: CASSTSGRAQETQYF.

V usage is TRBV24-1 and J usage is TRBJ2-7; a weak D match, TRBD1 (6 bases). This CDR3 is built from 15 residues. CDR1 and CDR2 from the germline V gene are KGHDR and SFDVKD. V lost 4 bases, J lost 1 base, and 13 bases lay in between. CDR3 amino acids: CATSEGTPLSYEQYF. Here the CDR3 DNA reads TGTGCCACCAGTGAAGGGACACCCCTATCCTACGAGCAGTACTTC.

The chain combines TRBV5-4 with TRBJ2-1; D is ambiguous. Germline lookup yields CDR1 SGHNT and CDR2 YYREEE (reference sequence). Between the trimmed V and J ends, which lost 4 bases and 0 bases, there was a span of 14 bases. The CDR3 spans 16 residues. The CDR3 nucleotides are TGTGCCAGCAGCCTTGGGCGGATCAGCTCCTACAATGAGCAGTTCTTC. The encoded protein is CASSLGRISSYNEQFF.

The CDR3 bases are TGTGCCAGCAGCTTGGACAGGGGGCTCAATGGCTACACCTTC. The encoded protein is CASSLDRGLNGYTF. This sequence joins TRBV6-5 and TRBJ1-2; TRBD1 agrees at 11 bases. The CDR3 runs to 14 residues. Per germline, CDR1 MNHEY and CDR2 SVGAGI. V was clipped by 6 bases and J by 6 bases; unmatched bases: 6.